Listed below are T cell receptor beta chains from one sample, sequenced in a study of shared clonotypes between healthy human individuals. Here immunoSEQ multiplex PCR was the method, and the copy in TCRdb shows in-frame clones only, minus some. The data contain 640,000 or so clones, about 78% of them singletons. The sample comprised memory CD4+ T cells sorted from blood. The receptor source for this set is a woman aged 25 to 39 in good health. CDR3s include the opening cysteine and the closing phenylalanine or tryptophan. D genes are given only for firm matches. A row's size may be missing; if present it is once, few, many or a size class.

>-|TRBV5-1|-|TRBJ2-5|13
TGCGCCAGCAGCTTGTTGGGAGCTGAGACCCAGTACTTC
CASSLLGAETQYF
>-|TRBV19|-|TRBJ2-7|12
TGTGCCAGTAGTATTTTGCTTGGCGAGCAGTACTTC
CASSILLGEQYF
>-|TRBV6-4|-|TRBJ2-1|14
TGTGCCAGCAGGGCCCCCCCGGGGGACAATGAGCAGTTCTTC
CASRAPPGDNEQFF
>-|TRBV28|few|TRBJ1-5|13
TGTGCCAGCAGTCCGCAGCGAGATCAGCCCCAGCATTTT
CASSPQRDQPQHF
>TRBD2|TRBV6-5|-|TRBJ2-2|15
TGTGCCAGCAGCCGGGGGACTAGCGGCACCGGGGAGCTGTTTTTT
CASSRGTSGTGELFF
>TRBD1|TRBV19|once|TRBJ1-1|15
TGTGCCAGTAATCTTCGACAGGGCGGAGGCACTGAAGCTTTCTTT
CASNLRQGGGTEAFF
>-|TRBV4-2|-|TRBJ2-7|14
TGTGCCAGCAGTGAGGGGCCCGAAAGCTACGAGCAGTACTTC
CASSEGPESYEQYF
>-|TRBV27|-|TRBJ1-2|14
TGTGCCAGCAGTTTATATGCCGGCAAAGGTGGCTACACCTTC
CASSLYAGKGGYTF
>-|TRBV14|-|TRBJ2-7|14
TGTGCCAGCAGCCAAGATGCGAGCTCCTACGAGCAGTACTTC
CASSQDASSYEQYF
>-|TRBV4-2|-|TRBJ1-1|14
TGTGCCAGCAGCCAAGGCCGTACCGACACTGAAGCTTTCTTT
CASSQGRTDTEAFF
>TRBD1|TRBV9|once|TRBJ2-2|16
TGTGCCAGCAGCGTGGGGACAGGGAGAGACACCGGGGAGCTGTTTTTT
CASSVGTGRDTGELFF
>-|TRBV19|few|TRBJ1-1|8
TGTGCCACCGACAGGGCTTTCTTT
CATDRAFF
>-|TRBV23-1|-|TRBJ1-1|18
TGCGCCAGCAGTCAGTCGGTCGGGAGTTCGATGATGAACACTGAAGCTTTCTTT
CASSQSVGSSMMNTEAFF
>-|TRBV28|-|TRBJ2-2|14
TGTGCCAGCAGTCCGGGACGTCTCACCGGGGAGCTGTTTTTT
CASSPGRLTGELFF
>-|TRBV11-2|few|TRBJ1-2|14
TGTGCCAGCAGCTTAGAATGGGGTCCCTATGGCTACACCTTC
CASSLEWGPYGYTF
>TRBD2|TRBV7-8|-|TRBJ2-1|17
TGTGCCAGCAGCTTAAACCCGGGGACTAGCGGGAGAAATGAGCAGTTCTTC
CASSLNPGTSGRNEQFF
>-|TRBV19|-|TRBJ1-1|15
TGTGCCAGTAGCCCCACCCAGGGAGGGAACACTGAAGCTTTCTTT
CASSPTQGGNTEAFF
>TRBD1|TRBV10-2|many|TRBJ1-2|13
TGCGCCAGCACTGGGACAGGGCTCGGGGGCTACACCTTC
CASTGTGLGGYTF
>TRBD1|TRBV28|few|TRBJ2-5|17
TGTGCCAGCAGGACCGGGACAGGGAGAGGGGGACAAGAGACCCAGTACTTC
CASRTGTGRGGQETQYF
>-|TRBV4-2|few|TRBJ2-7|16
TGTGCCAGCAGCCAGATCGCGACGAGTTCCTCCTACGAGCAGTACTTC
CASSQIATSSSYEQYF
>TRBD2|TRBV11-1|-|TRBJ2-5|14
TGTGCCAGCAGCTTAGGACTAGCGGGAGTGGAGCAGTACTTC
CASSLGLAGVEQYF
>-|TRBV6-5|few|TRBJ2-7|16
TGTGCCAGCAGTTACTCGATACCCACTTCGTCCTACGAGCAGTACTTC
CASSYSIPTSSYEQYF
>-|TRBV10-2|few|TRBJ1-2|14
TGCGCCAGCAGTGATGGGGGCGCAGGCTATGGCTACACCTTC
CASSDGGAGYGYTF
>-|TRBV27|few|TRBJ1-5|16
TGTGCCAGCAGTTTATCCCCGGGGGGACCTAATCAGCCCCAGCATTTT
CASSLSPGGPNQPQHF
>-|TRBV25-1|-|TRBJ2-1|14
TGTGCCAGCAGTGAGCTAGAGTTGGGCAATGAGCAGTTCTTC
CASSELELGNEQFF
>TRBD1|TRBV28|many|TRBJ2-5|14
TGTGCCAGCAGCCTCTTCACAGGGGTCGAGACCCAGTACTTC
CASSLFTGVETQYF
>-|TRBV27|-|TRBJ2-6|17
TGTGCCAGCAGTTTATCAGCCAGACCCTCTGGGGCCAACGTCCTGACTTTC
CASSLSARPSGANVLTF
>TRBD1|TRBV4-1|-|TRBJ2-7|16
TGCGCCAGCAGCCTCCGAGGACAGGGGATCTCCTACGAGCAGTACTTC
CASSLRGQGISYEQYF
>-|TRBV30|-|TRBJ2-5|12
TGTGCCTGGAGTACCCAACAAGAGACCCAGTACTTC
CAWSTQQETQYF
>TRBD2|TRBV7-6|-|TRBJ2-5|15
TGTGCCAGCAGCCCACCGGGACTAGAGGGAGAGACCCAGTACTTC
CASSPPGLEGETQYF
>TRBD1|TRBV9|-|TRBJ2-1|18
TGTGCCAGCAGCGAGGGACAGGTTTGGGGGCTACGCTACAATGAGCAGTTCTTC
CASSEGQVWGLRYNEQFF
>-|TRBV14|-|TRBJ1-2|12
TGTGCCAGCAGCCTTATGGGACGCGGCTACACCTTC
CASSLMGRGYTF
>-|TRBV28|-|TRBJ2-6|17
TGTGCCAGCAGTTTACGGGGTCTACTCTCTGGGGCCAACGTCCTGACTTTC
CASSLRGLLSGANVLTF
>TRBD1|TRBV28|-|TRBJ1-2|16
TGTGCCAGCAGAAAACCGGGGGACAGGGATAACTATGGCTACACCTTC
CASRKPGDRDNYGYTF
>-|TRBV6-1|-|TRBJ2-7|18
TGTGCCAGCAGTGACCCGCCCGGGACCCAAGACGGCTCCTACGAGCAGTACTTC
CASSDPPGTQDGSYEQYF
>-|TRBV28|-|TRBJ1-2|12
TGTGCCAGCAGTTTAGACCCGTATGGCTACACCTTC
CASSLDPYGYTF
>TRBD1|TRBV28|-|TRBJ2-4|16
TGTGCCAGCAGCGGACAGGGGGCGCGCGCCAAAAACATTCAGTACTTC
CASSGQGARAKNIQYF